This T cell receptor beta chain was obtained from a study of blood T cell repertoires in COVID-19. Looking at the study overall: The origin of the acute and convalescent COVID-19 samples was the United States, Italy and Spain.

Trimming stripped 6 bases from V and 0 bases from J, with 11 bases between. Germline V gene sequence: CDR1 MNHEY, CDR2 SMNVEV (reference sequence). This CDR3 spans 15 amino acids. Clones were sequenced by immunoSEQ multiplex PCR, and TCRdb holds only the in-frame ones, with some missing. Of about 170,000 clones listed, approximately 83% are singletons. This chain joins TRBV27 and TRBJ1-4; D uncertain. This TCR came from a woman older than 75 with acute or convalescent COVID-19. The sequenced sample consisted of peripheral blood. This CDR3 is CASRAFPATNEKLFF. Here the CDR3 DNA reads TGTGCCAGCAGAGCCTTTCCGGCAACTAATGAAAAACTGTTTTTT. Together with reference TRBV27 and TRBJ1-4, the CDR3 gives the full variable domain: EAQVTQNPRYLITVTGKKLTVTCSQNMNHEYMSWYRQDPGLGLRQIYYSMNVEVTDKGDVPEGYKVSRKEKRNFPLILESPSPNQTSLYFCASRAFPATNEKLFFGSGTQLSVL.